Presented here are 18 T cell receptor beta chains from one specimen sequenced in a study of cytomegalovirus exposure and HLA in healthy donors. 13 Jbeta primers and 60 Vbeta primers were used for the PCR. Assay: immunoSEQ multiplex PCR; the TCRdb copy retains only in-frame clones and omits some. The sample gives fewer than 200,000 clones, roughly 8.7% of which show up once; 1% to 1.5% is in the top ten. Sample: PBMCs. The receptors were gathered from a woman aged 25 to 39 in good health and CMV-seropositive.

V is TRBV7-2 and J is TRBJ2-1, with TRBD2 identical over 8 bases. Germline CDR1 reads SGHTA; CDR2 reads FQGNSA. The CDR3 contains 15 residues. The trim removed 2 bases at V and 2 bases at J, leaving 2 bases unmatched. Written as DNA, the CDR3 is TGTGCCAGCAGCTTAAGTAGCGGGACCTACAATGAGCAGTTCTTC. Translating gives CASSLSSGTYNEQFF.

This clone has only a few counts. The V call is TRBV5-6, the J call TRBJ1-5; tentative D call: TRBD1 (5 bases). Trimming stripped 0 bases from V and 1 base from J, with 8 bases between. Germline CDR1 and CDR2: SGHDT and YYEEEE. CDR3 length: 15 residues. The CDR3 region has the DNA TGTGCCAGCAGCTTGGACAGGCGCAGCAATCAGCCCCAGCATTTT. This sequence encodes CASSLDRRSNQPQHF.

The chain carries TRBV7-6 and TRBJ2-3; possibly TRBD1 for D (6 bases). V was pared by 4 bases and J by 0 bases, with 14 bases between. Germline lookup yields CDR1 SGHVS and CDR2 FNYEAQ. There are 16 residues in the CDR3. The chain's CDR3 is CASSSSDRRSTDTQYF. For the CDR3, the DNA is TGTGCCAGCAGCTCGAGCGACAGGCGTAGCACAGATACGCAGTATTTT.

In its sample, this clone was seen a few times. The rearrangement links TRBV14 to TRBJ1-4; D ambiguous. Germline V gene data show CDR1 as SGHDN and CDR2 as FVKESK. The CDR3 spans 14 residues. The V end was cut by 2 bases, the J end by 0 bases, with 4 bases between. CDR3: CASSQLATNEKLFF. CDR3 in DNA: TGTGCCAGCAGCCAACTTGCAACTAATGAAAAACTGTTTTTT. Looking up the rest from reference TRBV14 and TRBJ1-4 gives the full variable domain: EAGVTQFPSHSVIEKGQTVTLRCDPISGHDNLYWYRRVMGKEIKFLLHFVKESKQDESGMPNNRFLAERTGGTYSTLKVQPAELEDSGVYFCASSQLATNEKLFFGSGTQLSVL.

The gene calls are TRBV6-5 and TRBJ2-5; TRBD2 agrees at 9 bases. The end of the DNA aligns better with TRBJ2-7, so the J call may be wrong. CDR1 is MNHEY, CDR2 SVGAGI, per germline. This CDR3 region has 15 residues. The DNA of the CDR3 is TGTGCCAGCAGCCTCCTTAGCGGGAGTCACCACGAGCAGTACTTC. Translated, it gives CASSLLSGSHHEQYF.

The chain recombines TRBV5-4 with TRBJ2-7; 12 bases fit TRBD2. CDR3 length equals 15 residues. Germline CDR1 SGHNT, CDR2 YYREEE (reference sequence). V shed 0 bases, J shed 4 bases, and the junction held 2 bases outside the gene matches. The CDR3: CASSLGLAGDYEQYF. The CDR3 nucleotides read TGTGCCAGCAGCTTGGGACTAGCGGGGGATTACGAGCAGTACTTC.

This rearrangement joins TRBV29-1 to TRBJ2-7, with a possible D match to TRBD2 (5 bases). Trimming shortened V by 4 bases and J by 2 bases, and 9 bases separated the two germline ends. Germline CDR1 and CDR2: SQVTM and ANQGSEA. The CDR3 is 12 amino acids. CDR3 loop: CSVVSGTYEQYF. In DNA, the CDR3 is TGCAGCGTTGTTTCGGGGACCTACGAGCAGTACTTC.

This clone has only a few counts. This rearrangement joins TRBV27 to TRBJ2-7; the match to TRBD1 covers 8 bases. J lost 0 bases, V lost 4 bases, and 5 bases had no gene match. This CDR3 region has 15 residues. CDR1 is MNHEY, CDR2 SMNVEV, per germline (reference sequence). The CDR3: CASSSRTGSSYEQYF. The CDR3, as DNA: TGTGCCAGCAGTTCGCGGACAGGGAGCTCCTACGAGCAGTACTTC.

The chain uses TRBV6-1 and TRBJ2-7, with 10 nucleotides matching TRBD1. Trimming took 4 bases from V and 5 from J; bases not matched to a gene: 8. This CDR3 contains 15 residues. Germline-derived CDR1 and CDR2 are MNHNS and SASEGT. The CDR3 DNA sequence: TGTGCCAGCAGTGTCTTAGACAGGGGGCTTAACGAGCAGTACTTC. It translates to CASSVLDRGLNEQYF.

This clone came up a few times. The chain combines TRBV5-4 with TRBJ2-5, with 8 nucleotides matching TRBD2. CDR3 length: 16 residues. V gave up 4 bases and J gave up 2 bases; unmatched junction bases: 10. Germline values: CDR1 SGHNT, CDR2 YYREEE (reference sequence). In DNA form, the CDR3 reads TGTGCCAGCAGCCCTAGCGGGTCTGCAACGCAAGAGACCCAGTACTTC. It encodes CASSPSGSATQETQYF.

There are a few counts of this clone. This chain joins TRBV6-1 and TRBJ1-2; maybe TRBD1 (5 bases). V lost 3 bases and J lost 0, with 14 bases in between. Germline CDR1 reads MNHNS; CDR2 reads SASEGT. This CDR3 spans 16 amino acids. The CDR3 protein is CASSDWGVGANYGYTF. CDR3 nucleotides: TGTGCCAGCAGTGATTGGGGGGTCGGAGCTAACTATGGCTACACCTTC.

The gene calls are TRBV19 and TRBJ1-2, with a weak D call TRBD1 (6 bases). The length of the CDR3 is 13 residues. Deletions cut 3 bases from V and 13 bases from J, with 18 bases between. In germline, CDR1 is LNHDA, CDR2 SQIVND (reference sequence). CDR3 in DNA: TGTGCCAGTAGTATGGCGGGGGCCGCCGTCAGCACCTTC. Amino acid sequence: CASSMAGAAVSTF. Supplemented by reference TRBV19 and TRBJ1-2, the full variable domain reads DGGITQSPKYLFRKEGQNVTLSCEQNLNHDAMYWYRQDPGQGLRLIYYSQIVNDFQKGDIAEGYSVSREKKESFPLTVTSAQKNPTAFYLCASSMAGAAVSTFGSGTRLTVV.

DNA for the CDR3: TGCGCCAGCAGCGCACGGCGGTCAGTACGAACAGGGGAGAGCAATCAGCCCCAGCATTTT. As protein: CASSARRSVRTGESNQPQHF. The chain couples TRBV5-1 to TRBJ1-5; 7 bases map to TRBD1. Germline CDR1 and CDR2: SGHRS and YFSETQ. After removal of 4 bases from V and 1 base from J, the junction contained 20 bases not matched to a gene. CDR3 length equals 20 residues.

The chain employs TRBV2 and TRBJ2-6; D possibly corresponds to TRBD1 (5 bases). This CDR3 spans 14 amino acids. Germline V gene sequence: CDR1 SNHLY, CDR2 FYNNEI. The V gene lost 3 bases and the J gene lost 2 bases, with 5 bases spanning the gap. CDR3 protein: CASSDRAGANVLTF. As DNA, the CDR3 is TGTGCCAGCAGTGACAGGGCTGGGGCCAACGTCCTGACTTTC.

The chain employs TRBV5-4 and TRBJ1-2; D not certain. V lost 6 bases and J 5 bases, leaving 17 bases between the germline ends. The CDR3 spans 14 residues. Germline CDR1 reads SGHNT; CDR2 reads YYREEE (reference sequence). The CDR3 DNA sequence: TGTGCCAGCAACGCGGGAGGATCCAGATATGGCTACACCTTC. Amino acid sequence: CASNAGGSRYGYTF.

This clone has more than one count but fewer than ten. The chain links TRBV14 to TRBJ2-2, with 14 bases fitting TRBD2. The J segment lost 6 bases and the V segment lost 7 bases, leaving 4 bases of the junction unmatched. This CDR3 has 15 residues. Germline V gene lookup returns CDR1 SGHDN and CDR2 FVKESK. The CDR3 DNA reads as TGTGCCAGCAACCTGGGACTAGCGGGAGCCGGGGAGCTGTTTTTT. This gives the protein CASNLGLAGAGELFF.

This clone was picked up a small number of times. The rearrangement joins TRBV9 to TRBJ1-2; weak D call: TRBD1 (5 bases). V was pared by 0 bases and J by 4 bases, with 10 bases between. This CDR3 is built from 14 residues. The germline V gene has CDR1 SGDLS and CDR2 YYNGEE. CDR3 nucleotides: TGTGCCAGCAGCGTAGAGGACACCTTCTATGGCTACACCTTC. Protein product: CASSVEDTFYGYTF.

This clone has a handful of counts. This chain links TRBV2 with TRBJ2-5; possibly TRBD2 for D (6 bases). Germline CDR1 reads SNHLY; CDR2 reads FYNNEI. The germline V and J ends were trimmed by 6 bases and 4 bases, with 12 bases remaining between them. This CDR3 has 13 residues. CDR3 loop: CASSLAWAETQYF. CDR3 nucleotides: TGTGCCAGCAGCCTAGCGTGGGCAGAGACCCAGTACTTC.